The rows below give T cell receptor beta chains drawn from one sample of a study of graft-versus-host responses after intestinal transplantation. Produced via immunoSEQ multiplex PCR; TCRdb's table is partial and in-frame only. The table has 90,000 to 130,000 clones, around 92% seen once. No antigen is known for these receptors. Sequences were derived from unstimulated CD8+ T cells sorted from spleen or lymph node cells, sampled before transplant. These receptor sequences come from a human donor who was the organ donor for an intestinal transplant. CDR3s include the opening cysteine and the closing phenylalanine or tryptophan. A D gene is named only where the DNA matches it firmly.

13 | - | TRBJ2-7 | TRBV5-1 | TGCGCCAGCAGAGGGGGACAAGTCTACGAGCAGTACTTC | CASRGGQVYEQYF
15 | TRBD2 | TRBJ2-3 | TRBV5-6 | TGTGCCAGCAGCCCTGGCGGGAGGTTCCTAGATACGCAGTATTTT | CASSPGGRFLDTQYF
16 | TRBD2 | TRBJ2-1 | TRBV9 | TGTGCCAGCAGCGAGGGGAGGGCCAGGGCACGCGATGAGCAGTTCTTC | CASSEGRARARDEQFF
15 | - | TRBJ1-1 | TRBV25-1 | TGTGCCAGCAGTGAATCAGAGACAGTTACGACTGAAGCTTTCTTT | CASSESETVTTEAFF
15 | - | TRBJ1-2 | TRBV9 | TGTGCCAGCAGCGCTTGGACAGCGCCAAGCTATGGCTACACCTTC | CASSAWTAPSYGYTF
18 | TRBD1 | TRBJ1-2 | TRBV7-9 | TGTGCCAGCAGCTTAGGTCCGACAGGGAGCCTTGCTAACTATGGCTACACCTTC | CASSLGPTGSLANYGYTF
15 | TRBD2 | TRBJ2-7 | TRBV19 | TGTGCCAGTAGTATACTAGCGGGAGGGGCCTACGAGCAGTACTTC | CASSILAGGAYEQYF
13 | TRBD1 | TRBJ1-4 | TRBV5-6 | TGTGCCAGCAGCTTGGCAGGGGGTGAAAAACTGTTTTTT | CASSLAGGEKLFF
15 | TRBD2 | TRBJ2-7 | TRBV6-1 | TGTGCCAGCAGTGGCCTAGCGGGAGGAGGCTACGAGCAGTACTTC | CASSGLAGGGYEQYF
17 | TRBD1 | TRBJ1-4 | TRBV27 | TGTGCCAGCAGTTTCACAGGGGGCCGCTTCGGATGGGAAAAACTGTTTTTT | CASSFTGGRFGWEKLFF
15 | TRBD2 | TRBJ2-1 | TRBV27 | TGTGCCAGCAGTTTGGGGACTAGCGGGGACAATGAGCAGTTCTTC | CASSLGTSGDNEQFF
16 | TRBD2 | TRBJ2-5 | TRBV4-1 | TGCGCCAGCAGCCCCCCGGGACTAGCGGGAGTCGGGACCCAGTACTTC | CASSPPGLAGVGTQYF